These 7 T cell receptor beta chains were sequenced from one sample in a study of blood T cell repertoires in COVID-19. TCRdb keeps only in-frame clones here, not all; method: immunoSEQ multiplex PCR. The top ten hold roughly 4% of the sample, which has about 300,000 clones, 85% to 90% seen once. Source material: PBMCs or T cells enriched from blood (not recorded which). Receptors were obtained from a young man who had recovered from COVID-19.

The V gene is TRBV29-1, the J gene TRBJ1-4; tentative D call: TRBD1 (6 bases). The germline V gene encodes CDR1 SQVTM and CDR2 ANQGSEA. The CDR3 sequence is 12 residues long. V was cut by 4 bases and J by 5 bases, with 8 bases left in between. CDR3 sequence reads: CSVVTGNEKLFF. Here the CDR3 DNA reads TGCAGCGTTGTAACAGGGAATGAAAAACTGTTTTTT.

V usage is TRBV6-1 and J usage is TRBJ2-5; 7 nucleotides match TRBD2. Unmatched junction bases numbered 11, after V lost 2 bases and J lost 2 bases. Germline loops: CDR1 MNHNS, CDR2 SASEGT. This CDR3 is 17 amino acids long. CDR3 nucleotides: TGTGCCAGCAGTGAACAAGGGCGCTACGGGGGGCAAGAGACCCAGTACTTC. This sequence encodes CASSEQGRYGGQETQYF.

This clone was detected only once. The chain joins TRBV7-2 to TRBJ2-7, with 7 bases identical to TRBD1. Germline CDR1 SGHTA, CDR2 FQGNSA. After removal of 6 bases from V and 6 bases from J, the junction contained 8 bases not matched to a gene. The CDR3 runs 13 residues. DNA for the CDR3: TGTGCCAGCAGACGAACGTCAGGGGGCGAGCAGTACTTC. This codes for CASRRTSGGEQYF.

The CDR3 sequence is CASSPATAGDYGYTF. The CDR3, as DNA: TGTGCCAGCAGTCCCGCCACGGCAGGGGACTATGGCTACACCTTC. This rearrangement joins TRBV27 to TRBJ1-2, with D perhaps TRBD1 (6 bases). The CDR3 is made up of 15 amino acids. Germline values: CDR1 MNHEY, CDR2 SMNVEV (reference sequence). V was shortened by 5 bases and J by 3 bases, with 16 bases between the two germline ends.

The V gene is TRBV12-3 or TRBV12-4, the J gene TRBJ1-1; perhaps TRBD1 as D (5 bases). CDR3 length: 12 amino acids. V lost 5 bases to trimming and J lost 4 bases, with 8 bases between them. The CDR3 region has the DNA TGTGCCAGCAGTGGGGGGGGCACTGAAGCTTTCTTT. Protein: CASSGGGTEAFF.

The chain carries TRBV7-9 and TRBJ1-1; 7 bases agree with TRBD1. Germline loops: CDR1 SEHNR, CDR2 FQNEAQ (reference sequence). CDR3 length: 14 residues. After removal of 1 base from V and 5 bases from J, the junction contained 4 bases not matched to a gene. The CDR3 DNA reads as TGTGCCAGCAGCTTAGGTCCAGGGGGGACTGAAGCTTTCTTT. This codes for CASSLGPGGTEAFF.

This chain uses TRBV5-1 with TRBJ2-2; 7 nucleotides match TRBD1. The V segment lost 4 bases and the J segment 3 bases; nucleotides outside the gene matches: 6. Germline V gives CDR1 SGHRS, CDR2 YFSETQ. This CDR3 has 15 residues. CDR3 amino acids: CASSPDRDHTGELFF. The CDR3 bases are TGCGCCAGCAGCCCCGACAGGGATCACACCGGGGAGCTGTTTTTT.